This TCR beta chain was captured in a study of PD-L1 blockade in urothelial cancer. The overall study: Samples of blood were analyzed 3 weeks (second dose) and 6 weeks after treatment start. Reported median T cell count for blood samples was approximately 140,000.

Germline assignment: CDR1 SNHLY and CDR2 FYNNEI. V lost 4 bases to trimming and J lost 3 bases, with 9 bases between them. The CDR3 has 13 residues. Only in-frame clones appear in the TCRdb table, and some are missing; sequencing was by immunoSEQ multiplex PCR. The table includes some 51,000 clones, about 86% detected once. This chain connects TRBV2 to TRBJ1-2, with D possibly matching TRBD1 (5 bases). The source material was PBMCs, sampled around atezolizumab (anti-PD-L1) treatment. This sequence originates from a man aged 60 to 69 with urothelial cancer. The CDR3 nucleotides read TGTGCCAGCAGTGCAGGGAAGGACTATGGCTACACCTTC. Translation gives CASSAGKDYGYTF.